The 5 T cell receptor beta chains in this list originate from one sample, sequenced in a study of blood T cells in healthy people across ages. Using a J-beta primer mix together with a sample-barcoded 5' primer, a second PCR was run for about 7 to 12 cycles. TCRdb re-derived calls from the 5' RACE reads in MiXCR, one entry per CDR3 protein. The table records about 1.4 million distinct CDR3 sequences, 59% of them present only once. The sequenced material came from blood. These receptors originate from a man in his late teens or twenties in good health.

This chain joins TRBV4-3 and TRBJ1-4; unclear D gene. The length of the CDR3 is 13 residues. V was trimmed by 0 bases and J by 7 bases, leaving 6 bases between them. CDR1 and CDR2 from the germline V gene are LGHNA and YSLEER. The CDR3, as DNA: TGCGCCAGCAGCCAAGATTTCGCTGAAAAACTGTTTTTT. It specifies CASSQDFAEKLFF.

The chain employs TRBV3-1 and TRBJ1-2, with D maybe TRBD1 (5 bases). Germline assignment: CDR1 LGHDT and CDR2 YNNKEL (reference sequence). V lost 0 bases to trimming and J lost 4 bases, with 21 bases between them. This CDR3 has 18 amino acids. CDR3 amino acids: CASSQDRRGAHPSYGYTF. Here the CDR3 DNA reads TGTGCCAGCAGCCAAGATCGGAGAGGGGCTCACCCCTCCTATGGCTACACCTTC.

Here the CDR3 reads CSVYSLDTEAFF. As DNA, the CDR3 is TGCAGCGTTTATTCGCTAGACACTGAAGCTTTCTTT. V usage is TRBV29-1 and J usage is TRBJ1-1; no reliable D call. The V end was cut by 5 bases, the J end by 3 bases, with 10 bases between. The CDR3 has 12 residues. CDR1 and CDR2 from the germline V gene are SQVTM and ANQGSEA.

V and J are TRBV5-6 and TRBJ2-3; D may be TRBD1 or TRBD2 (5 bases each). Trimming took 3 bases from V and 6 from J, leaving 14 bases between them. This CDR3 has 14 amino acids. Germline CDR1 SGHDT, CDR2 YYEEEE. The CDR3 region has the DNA TGTGCCAGCAGCTGGGACCAGAGAGCTGATACGCAGTATTTT. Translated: CASSWDQRADTQYF.

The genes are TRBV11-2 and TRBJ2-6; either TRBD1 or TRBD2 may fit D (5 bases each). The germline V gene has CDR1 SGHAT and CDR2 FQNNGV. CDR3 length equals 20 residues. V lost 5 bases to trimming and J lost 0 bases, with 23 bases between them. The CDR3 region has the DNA TGTGCCAGCAGCCTAGGGACGGACGGCGAGAATTACTCTGGGGCCAACGTCCTGACTTTC. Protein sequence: CASSLGTDGENYSGANVLTF.